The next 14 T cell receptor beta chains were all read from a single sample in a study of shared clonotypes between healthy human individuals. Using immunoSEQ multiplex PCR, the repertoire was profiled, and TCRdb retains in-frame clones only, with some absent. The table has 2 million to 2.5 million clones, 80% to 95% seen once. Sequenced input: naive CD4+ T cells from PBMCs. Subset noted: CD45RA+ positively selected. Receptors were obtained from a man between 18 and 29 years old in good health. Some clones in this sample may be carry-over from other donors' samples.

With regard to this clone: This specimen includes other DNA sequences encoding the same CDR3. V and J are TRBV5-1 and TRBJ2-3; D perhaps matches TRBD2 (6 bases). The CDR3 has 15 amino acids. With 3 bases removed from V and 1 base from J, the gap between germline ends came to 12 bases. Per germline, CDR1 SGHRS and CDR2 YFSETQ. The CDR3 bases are TGCGCCAGCAGCTACGGGACTTCTGGCACAGATACGCAGTATTTT. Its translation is CASSYGTSGTDTQYF.

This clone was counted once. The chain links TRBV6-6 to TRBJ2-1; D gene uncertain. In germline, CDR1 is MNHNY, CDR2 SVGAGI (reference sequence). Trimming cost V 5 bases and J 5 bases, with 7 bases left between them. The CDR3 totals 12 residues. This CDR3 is CASSKADNEQFF. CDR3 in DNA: TGTGCCAGCAGTAAGGCGGACAATGAGCAGTTCTTC.

In DNA form, the CDR3 reads TGCGCCAGCAGCCCGGGGACCCAGCGGGCCGGGGAGCTGTTTTTT. Protein: CASSPGTQRAGELFF. The J gene is TRBJ2-2, the V gene TRBV5-1; perhaps TRBD2 as D (6 bases). In germline, CDR1 is SGHRS, CDR2 YFSETQ. Between the trimmed V and J ends, which lost 4 bases and 6 bases, there was a span of 16 bases. The CDR3 is 15 amino acids.

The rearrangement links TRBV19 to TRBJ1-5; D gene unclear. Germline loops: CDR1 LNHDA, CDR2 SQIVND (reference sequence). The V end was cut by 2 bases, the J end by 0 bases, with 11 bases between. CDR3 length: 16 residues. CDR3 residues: CASSINYEGSNQPQHF. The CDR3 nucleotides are TGTGCCAGTAGTATAAATTACGAGGGTAGCAATCAGCCCCAGCATTTT. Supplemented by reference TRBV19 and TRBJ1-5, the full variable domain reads DGGITQSPKYLFRKEGQNVTLSCEQNLNHDAMYWYRQDPGQGLRLIYYSQIVNDFQKGDIAEGYSVSREKKESFPLTVTSAQKNPTAFYLCASSINYEGSNQPQHFGDGTRLSIL.

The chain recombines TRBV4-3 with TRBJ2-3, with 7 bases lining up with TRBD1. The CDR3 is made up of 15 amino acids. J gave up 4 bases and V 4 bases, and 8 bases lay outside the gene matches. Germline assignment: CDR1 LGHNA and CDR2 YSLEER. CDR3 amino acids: CASSPELGGPDTQYF. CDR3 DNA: TGCGCCAGCAGCCCCGAATTAGGGGGCCCAGATACGCAGTATTTT.

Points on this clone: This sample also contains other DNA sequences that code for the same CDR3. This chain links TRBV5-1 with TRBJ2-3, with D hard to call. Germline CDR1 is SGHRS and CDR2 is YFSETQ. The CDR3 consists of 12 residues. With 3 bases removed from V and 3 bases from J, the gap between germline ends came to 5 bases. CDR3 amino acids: CASSYRTDTQYF. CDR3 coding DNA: TGCGCCAGCAGCTACCGGACAGATACGCAGTATTTT.

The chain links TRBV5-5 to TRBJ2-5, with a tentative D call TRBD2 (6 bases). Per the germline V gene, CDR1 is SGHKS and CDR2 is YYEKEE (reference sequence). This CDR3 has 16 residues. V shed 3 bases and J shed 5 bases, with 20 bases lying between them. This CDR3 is CASSSYDRDFAETQYF. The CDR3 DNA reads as TGTGCCAGCAGCTCATATGACCGGGACTTTGCTGAGACCCAGTACTTC.

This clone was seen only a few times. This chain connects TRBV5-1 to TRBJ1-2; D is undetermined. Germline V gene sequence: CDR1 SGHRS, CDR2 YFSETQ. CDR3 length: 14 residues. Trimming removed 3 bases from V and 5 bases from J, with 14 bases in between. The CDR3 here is CASSSNRASYGYTF. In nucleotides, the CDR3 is TGCGCCAGCAGCTCAAACCGGGCCTCGTATGGCTACACCTTC. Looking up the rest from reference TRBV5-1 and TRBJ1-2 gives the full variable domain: KAGVTQTPRYLIKTRGQQVTLSCSPISGHRSVSWYQQTPGQGLQFLFEYFSETQRNKGNFPGRFSGRQFSNSRSEMNVSTLELGDSALYLCASSSNRASYGYTFGSGTRLTVV.

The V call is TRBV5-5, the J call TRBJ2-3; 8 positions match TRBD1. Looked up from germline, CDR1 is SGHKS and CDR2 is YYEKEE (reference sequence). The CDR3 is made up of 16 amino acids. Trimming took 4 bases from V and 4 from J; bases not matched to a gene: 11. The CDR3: CASSLGHRGSADTQYF. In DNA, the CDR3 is TGTGCCAGCAGCCTAGGCCACAGGGGGTCAGCAGATACGCAGTATTTT.

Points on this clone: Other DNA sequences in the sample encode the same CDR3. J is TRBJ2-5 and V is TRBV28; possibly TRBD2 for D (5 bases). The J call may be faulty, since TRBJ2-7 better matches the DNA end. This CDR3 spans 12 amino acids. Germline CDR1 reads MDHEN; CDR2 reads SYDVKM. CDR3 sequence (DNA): TGTGCCAGCACAAGAGGGACCTACGAGCAGTACTTC. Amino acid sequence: CASTRGTYEQYF.

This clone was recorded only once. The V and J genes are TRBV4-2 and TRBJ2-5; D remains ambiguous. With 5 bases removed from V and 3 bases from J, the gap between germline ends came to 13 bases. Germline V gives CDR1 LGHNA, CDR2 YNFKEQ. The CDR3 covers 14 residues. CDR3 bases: TGTGCCAGCAGCGTAAAGCCAAGTGAAGAGACCCAGTACTTC. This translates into CASSVKPSEETQYF.

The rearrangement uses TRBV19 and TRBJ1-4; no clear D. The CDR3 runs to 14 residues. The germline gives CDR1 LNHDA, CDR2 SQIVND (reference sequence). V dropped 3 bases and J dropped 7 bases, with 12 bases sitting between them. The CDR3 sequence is CASSIARLGEKLFF. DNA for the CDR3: TGTGCCAGTAGTATTGCCAGGCTCGGTGAAAAACTGTTTTTT. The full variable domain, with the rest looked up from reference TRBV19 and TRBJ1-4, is DGGITQSPKYLFRKEGQNVTLSCEQNLNHDAMYWYRQDPGQGLRLIYYSQIVNDFQKGDIAEGYSVSREKKESFPLTVTSAQKNPTAFYLCASSIARLGEKLFFGSGTQLSVL.

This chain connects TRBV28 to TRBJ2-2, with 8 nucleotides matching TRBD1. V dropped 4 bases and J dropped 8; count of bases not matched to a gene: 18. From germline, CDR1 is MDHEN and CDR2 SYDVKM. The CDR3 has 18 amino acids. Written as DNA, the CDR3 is TGTGCCAGCAGTTCTCCCTTACTAGGACAGGGTGGGGTAGGGGAGCTGTTTTTT. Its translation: CASSSPLLGQGGVGELFF.

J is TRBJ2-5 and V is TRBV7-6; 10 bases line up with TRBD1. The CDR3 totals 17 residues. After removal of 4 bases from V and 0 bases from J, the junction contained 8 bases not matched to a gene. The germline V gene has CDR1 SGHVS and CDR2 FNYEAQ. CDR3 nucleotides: TGTGCCAGCAGCTCACGTCCGGGACAGGGGAACCAAGAGACCCAGTACTTC. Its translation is CASSSRPGQGNQETQYF.